This is a list of T cell receptor beta chains from one sample in a study of identical twins. TCRdb re-derived calls from the 5' RACE reads in MiXCR, one entry per CDR3 protein. Of 500,000 to 650,000 distinct CDR3 sequences in the sample, under 8.5% were seen once. This sample also belongs to another study, concerning yellow fever vaccine responses in identical twins.

What was sequenced was PBMCs. Every receptor here comes from a woman in her late teens or twenties in good health. The CDR3 runs from the conserved cysteine through the conserved F or W. The order of the fields is J gene, V gene, clone size, D gene, CDR3 DNA, CDR3 protein. D genes are given only for firm matches. Only part of the rows carry a size: once, few, many, or a class if the clone is expanded.

J gene: TRBJ1-2; V gene: TRBV12-3/TRBV12-4; clone size: .; D gene: .; CDR3 DNA: TGTGCCAGCAGCCCGGCAGAGGCCTATGGCTACACCTTC; CDR3 protein: CASSPAEAYGYTF
J gene: TRBJ1-2; V gene: TRBV4-1; clone size: few; D gene: .; CDR3 DNA: TGCGCCAGCAGCCAAGAAGTGGGGATTAACTATGGCTACACCTTC; CDR3 protein: CASSQEVGINYGYTF
J gene: TRBJ2-1; V gene: TRBV28; clone size: .; D gene: TRBD2; CDR3 DNA: TGTGCCAGCAGCCTTAGCGGGGTAATTAACAATGAGCAGTTCTTC; CDR3 protein: CASSLSGVINNEQFF
J gene: TRBJ2-7; V gene: TRBV6-5; clone size: .; D gene: .; CDR3 DNA: TGTGCCAGCAGTTACTATCCACAGCCTATACCCCACGAGCAGTACTTC; CDR3 protein: CASSYYPQPIPHEQYF
J gene: TRBJ2-2; V gene: TRBV5-1; clone size: .; D gene: TRBD2; CDR3 DNA: TGCGCCAGCAGACTAGCGGGAGAAACCGGGGAGCTGTTTTTT; CDR3 protein: CASRLAGETGELFF
J gene: TRBJ2-1; V gene: TRBV29-1; clone size: .; D gene: TRBD1; CDR3 DNA: TGCAGCGTTGAAGACAGCCGGGACAGAGTGAGCAATGAGCAGTTCTTC; CDR3 protein: CSVEDSRDRVSNEQFF
J gene: TRBJ2-1; V gene: TRBV5-1; clone size: .; D gene: .; CDR3 DNA: TGCGCCAGCAGCTTGGGAGGGGACCCCTACAATGAGCAGTTCTTC; CDR3 protein: CASSLGGDPYNEQFF
J gene: TRBJ1-5; V gene: TRBV11-2; clone size: few; D gene: .; CDR3 DNA: TGTGCCAGCAGCTTGATGAGTCATAGCAATCAGCCCCAGCATTTT; CDR3 protein: CASSLMSHSNQPQHF
J gene: TRBJ2-3; V gene: TRBV2; clone size: .; D gene: TRBD2; CDR3 DNA: TGTGCCAGCAGTGACTTCGGGACTAGCGGGTACACAGATACGCAGTATTTT; CDR3 protein: CASSDFGTSGYTDTQYF
J gene: TRBJ2-2; V gene: TRBV2; clone size: few; D gene: .; CDR3 DNA: TGTGCCAGCAGTGAAGCGCGCAGCGGCACCGGGGAGCTGTTTTTT; CDR3 protein: CASSEARSGTGELFF
J gene: TRBJ2-3; V gene: TRBV9; clone size: many; D gene: .; CDR3 DNA: TGTGCCAGCAGCGTGGAGCATAGTGCAGATACGCAGTATTTT; CDR3 protein: CASSVEHSADTQYF
J gene: TRBJ2-3; V gene: TRBV5-1; clone size: many; D gene: TRBD2; CDR3 DNA: TGCGCCAGCAGCCCCGGACTAGTTCTTCAAGATACGCAGTATTTT; CDR3 protein: CASSPGLVLQDTQYF
J gene: TRBJ1-5; V gene: TRBV4-1; clone size: many; D gene: .; CDR3 DNA: TGCGCCAGCAGCCAAGTAGACAGTAATAGCAATCAGCCCCAGCATTTT; CDR3 protein: CASSQVDSNSNQPQHF
J gene: TRBJ2-7; V gene: TRBV12-3/TRBV12-4; clone size: many; D gene: TRBD1; CDR3 DNA: TGTGCCAGCAGCGGGACAGGCAAAAAGACCTACGAGCAGTACTTC; CDR3 protein: CASSGTGKKTYEQYF
J gene: TRBJ1-3; V gene: TRBV7-2; clone size: many; D gene: .; CDR3 DNA: TGTGCCAGCAGCTTCGCTGGATACGGAAACACCATATATTTT; CDR3 protein: CASSFAGYGNTIYF